What follows describes a single T cell receptor beta chain. Some clones are missing from TCRdb's copy, which holds only in-frame ones; the method was immunoSEQ multiplex PCR. The repertoire consists of 300,000 to 450,000 clones, with 88% occurring once and the leading ten covering approximately 0.97%. These data come from a study of blood T cell repertoires in COVID-19. This CDR3 comprises 15 residues. Between the trimmed V and J ends, which lost 5 bases and 3 bases, there was a span of 14 bases. Germline values: CDR1 SEHNR, CDR2 FQNEAQ (reference sequence). The specimen was PBMCs or T cells enriched from blood (not recorded which). The chain uses TRBV7-9 and TRBJ1-5, with a possible D match to TRBD1 (5 bases). This sequence was found in a woman aged 25 to 45 who had been exposed to COVID-19. The CDR3 is CASSPGGSLNQPQHF. In nucleotides, the CDR3 is TGTGCCAGCAGCCCCGGGGGGAGCCTCAATCAGCCCCAGCATTTT. The full variable domain, in which reference TRBV7-9 and TRBJ1-5 provide the parts outside the CDR3, is DTGVSQNPRHKITKRGQNVTFRCDPISEHNRLYWYRQTLGQGPEFLTYFQNEAQLEKSRLLSDRFSAERPKGSFSTLEIQRTEQGDSAMYLCASSPGGSLNQPQHFGDGTRLSIL.